These T cell receptor beta chains were read from a single sample in a study of T cells in Graves' hyperthyroidism and ophthalmopathy. Using its own MiXCR run on the multiplex PCR reads, TCRdb lists one record per CDR3 protein. In the table there are over 500,000 distinct CDR3 sequences, 17% of which are singletons. Sequenced input: blood. These receptor sequences come from a woman aged 18-30 years with Graves' ophthalmopathy. CDR3s include the opening cysteine and the closing phenylalanine or tryptophan. A D gene is named only where the DNA matches it firmly. Clone sizes are given selectively: once, few, many, or a class where the clone is expanded.

d_call: NA
v_call: TRBV6-1
j_call: TRBJ2-7
clone_size: few
cdr3_nt: TGTGCCAGCAGTTCCCAGGGTGGGGCCTACGAGCAGTACTTC
cdr3_aa: CASSSQGGAYEQYF

d_call: TRBD1
v_call: TRBV12-3/TRBV12-4
j_call: TRBJ2-2
clone_size: many
cdr3_nt: TGTGCCAGCAGTTGGGGCCTTAGACAGGGCACCGGGGAGCTGTTTTTT
cdr3_aa: CASSWGLRQGTGELFF

d_call: TRBD1
v_call: TRBV9
j_call: TRBJ1-5
clone_size: many
cdr3_nt: TGTGCCAGCAGCGGGGACAGCTCAAGCAATCAGCCCCAGCATTTT
cdr3_aa: CASSGDSSSNQPQHF

d_call: NA
v_call: TRBV6-1
j_call: TRBJ1-5
clone_size: NA
cdr3_nt: TGTGCCAGCCGTAACGCGAATCAGCCCCAGCATTTT
cdr3_aa: CASRNANQPQHF

d_call: NA
v_call: TRBV30
j_call: TRBJ1-2
clone_size: many
cdr3_nt: TGTGCCGGTGAAACCTATGGCTACACCTTC
cdr3_aa: CAGETYGYTF

d_call: NA
v_call: TRBV4-3
j_call: TRBJ1-1
clone_size: NA
cdr3_nt: TGCGCCAGCAGCGACGGGGGGGGGATGGACACTGAAGCTTTCTTT
cdr3_aa: CASSDGGGMDTEAFF

d_call: TRBD2
v_call: TRBV29-1
j_call: TRBJ2-7
clone_size: many
cdr3_nt: TGCAGCGTTGCGGTCTCGGGGATCGGGGGGGAGCAGTACTTC
cdr3_aa: CSVAVSGIGGEQYF

d_call: NA
v_call: TRBV29-1
j_call: TRBJ2-7
clone_size: many
cdr3_nt: TGCAGCGTTGTAGCGGCCTACGAGCAGTACTTC
cdr3_aa: CSVVAAYEQYF

d_call: NA
v_call: TRBV20-1
j_call: TRBJ1-2
clone_size: NA
cdr3_nt: TGCAGTGCTAGAGATCCTGTTGGGGGGAAGGACTATGGCTACACCTTC
cdr3_aa: CSARDPVGGKDYGYTF

d_call: NA
v_call: TRBV4-3
j_call: TRBJ1-1
clone_size: NA
cdr3_nt: TGCGCCAGCAGCCAAGGGCGGGGAGCTTTCTTT
cdr3_aa: CASSQGRGAFF

d_call: TRBD2
v_call: TRBV5-1
j_call: TRBJ2-3
clone_size: few
cdr3_nt: TGCGCCAGCAGCTTGGCTGAGGGCGGGGGAGGCACAGATACGCAGTATTTT
cdr3_aa: CASSLAEGGGGTDTQYF

d_call: TRBD1
v_call: TRBV19
j_call: TRBJ2-3
clone_size: NA
cdr3_nt: TGTGCCAGTAGCCGGACAGGGGGTCATACAGATACGCAGTATTTT
cdr3_aa: CASSRTGGHTDTQYF

d_call: TRBD1
v_call: TRBV28
j_call: TRBJ1-5
clone_size: many
cdr3_nt: TGTGCCAGCAGTAAACAGGGGCCCCTTATGCAGCCCCAGCATTTT
cdr3_aa: CASSKQGPLMQPQHF

d_call: NA
v_call: TRBV28
j_call: TRBJ1-6
clone_size: many
cdr3_nt: TGTGCCAGCACCGATTCCGGGGGTTCCTATAATTCACCCCTCCACTTT
cdr3_aa: CASTDSGGSYNSPLHF

d_call: TRBD1
v_call: TRBV13
j_call: TRBJ1-4
clone_size: many
cdr3_nt: TGTGCCAGCAGCGAGACAGGGGGCGGAGGTGAAAAACTGTTTTTT
cdr3_aa: CASSETGGGGEKLFF

d_call: NA
v_call: TRBV11-3
j_call: TRBJ1-5
clone_size: many
cdr3_nt: TGTGCCAGCGCTGTCTGGGGGGGTGGGCAGCCCCAGCATTTT
cdr3_aa: CASAVWGGGQPQHF

d_call: NA
v_call: TRBV7-2
j_call: TRBJ2-3
clone_size: many
cdr3_nt: TGTGCCAGCAGCTCCCAAGCGGGCTACACAGATACGCAGTATTTT
cdr3_aa: CASSSQAGYTDTQYF

d_call: NA
v_call: TRBV12-3/TRBV12-4
j_call: TRBJ2-4
clone_size: NA
cdr3_nt: TGTGCCAGCAGTTTAGCCTGGACAGCTCTAGCCAAAAACATTCAGTACTTC
cdr3_aa: CASSLAWTALAKNIQYF

d_call: NA
v_call: TRBV27
j_call: TRBJ2-6
clone_size: few
cdr3_nt: TGTGCCAGCAGTGTACAGGCTGCTGGGGCCAACGTCCTGACTTTC
cdr3_aa: CASSVQAAGANVLTF

d_call: NA
v_call: TRBV28
j_call: TRBJ1-2
clone_size: NA
cdr3_nt: TGTGCCACCGATGGGGTTGGCTATGGCTACACCTTC
cdr3_aa: CATDGVGYGYTF

d_call: TRBD1
v_call: TRBV12-3/TRBV12-4
j_call: TRBJ1-4
clone_size: many
cdr3_nt: TGTGCCAGCAGGGGGGTAGGGGGCGGTGAAAAACTGTTTTTT
cdr3_aa: CASRGVGGGEKLFF

d_call: TRBD2
v_call: TRBV11-3
j_call: TRBJ2-5
clone_size: NA
cdr3_nt: TGTGCCAGCAGCTCTTTGGGGGGGGATCAAGAGACCCAGTACTTC
cdr3_aa: CASSSLGGDQETQYF

d_call: TRBD1
v_call: TRBV12-3/TRBV12-4
j_call: TRBJ1-5
clone_size: NA
cdr3_nt: TGTGCCAGCAGTCCACCCCCTACAGGGGCCCAGAGGAGCAATCAGCCCCAGCATTTT
cdr3_aa: CASSPPPTGAQRSNQPQHF

d_call: NA
v_call: TRBV6-2/TRBV6-3
j_call: TRBJ2-6
clone_size: many
cdr3_nt: TGTGCCAGCAGCCTAGCCAGAGGGCCCCGGGCCAACGTCCTGACTTTC
cdr3_aa: CASSLARGPRANVLTF

d_call: NA
v_call: TRBV6-1
j_call: TRBJ2-1
clone_size: few
cdr3_nt: TGTGCCAGCAGCAACCTGGGAGAGCAGTTCTTC
cdr3_aa: CASSNLGEQFF

d_call: TRBD1
v_call: TRBV10-3
j_call: TRBJ1-5
clone_size: NA
cdr3_nt: TGTGCCATCAGTGAGGGACAGGGCGGGAGCAATCAGCCCCAGCATTTT
cdr3_aa: CAISEGQGGSNQPQHF

d_call: NA
v_call: TRBV12-3/TRBV12-4
j_call: TRBJ1-5
clone_size: many
cdr3_nt: TGTGCCAGCAGGGTTACAGGGAGCCTTCAGCCCCAGCATTTT
cdr3_aa: CASRVTGSLQPQHF

d_call: NA
v_call: TRBV20-1
j_call: TRBJ1-5
clone_size: NA
cdr3_nt: TGCAGTGCTCTTAAAGGGGGCAATCAGCCCCAGCATTTT
cdr3_aa: CSALKGGNQPQHF

d_call: NA
v_call: TRBV10-3
j_call: TRBJ2-6
clone_size: NA
cdr3_nt: TGTGCCATCACTGCACAGGGAGGGAAGGGGGCCAACGTCCTGACTTTC
cdr3_aa: CAITAQGGKGANVLTF

d_call: NA
v_call: TRBV29-1
j_call: TRBJ2-3
clone_size: NA
cdr3_nt: TGCAGCGCCCAGGGGAGGGGCGCAGATACGCAGTATTTT
cdr3_aa: CSAQGRGADTQYF